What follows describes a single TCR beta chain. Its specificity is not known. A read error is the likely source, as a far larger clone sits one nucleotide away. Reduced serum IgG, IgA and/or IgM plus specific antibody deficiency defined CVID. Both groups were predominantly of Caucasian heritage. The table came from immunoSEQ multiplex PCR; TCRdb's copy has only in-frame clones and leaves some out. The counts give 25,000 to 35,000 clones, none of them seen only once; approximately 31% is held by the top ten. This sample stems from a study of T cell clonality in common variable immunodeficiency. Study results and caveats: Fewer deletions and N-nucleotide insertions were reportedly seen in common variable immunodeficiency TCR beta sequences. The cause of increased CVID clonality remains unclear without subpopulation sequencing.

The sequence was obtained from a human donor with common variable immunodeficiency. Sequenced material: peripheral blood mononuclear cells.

CDR3 DNA (partial): TGTGCCAGTAGTATGGTCGACTATGACTACAATGAG. This sequence encodes CASSMVDYDYNE. The full CDR3 is CASSMVDYDYNEQFF. This sequence joins TRBV19 and TRBJ2-1; weak D call: TRBD2 (5 bases). The read ends 3 residues shy of where the CDR3 ends; the end is completed using the germline J gene. The germline V gene has CDR1 LNHDA and CDR2 SQIVND (reference sequence). Trimming took 3 bases from V and 3 from J, leaving 12 bases between them. This CDR3 region has 15 residues.